What follows is one T cell receptor beta chain and its context. The record originates from a study of PD-1 blockade in mismatch repair-deficient tumors. Turning to the study itself: Enrolled about 2013-2016, patients had progressing, pretreated mismatch repair-deficient cancers of 12 to 13 types.

Method: immunoSEQ multiplex PCR; TCRdb's copy keeps in-frame clones and lacks some. The table has about 9,400 clones, more than 70% seen once; the top ten hold approximately 0.97%. The CDR3 is 12 residues long. V shed 6 bases and J 4 bases; nucleotides not matched to a gene: 5. CDR1 and CDR2 (germline): SQVTM, ANQGSEA. Every patient had mismatch repair deficiency by PCR or immunohistochemistry. A few pembrolizumab responders had their TCRs sequenced. This clonotype was sampled from an adult with mismatch repair-deficient cancer. This specimen consisted of PBMCs, obtained 46 weeks after starting pembrolizumab. The chain joins TRBV29-1 to TRBJ2-7; 8 nucleotides match TRBD1. CDR3 amino acids: CSVRDRTYEQYF. CDR3 coding DNA: TGCAGCGTCCGGGACAGGACTTACGAGCAGTACTTC.